This TCR beta chain was captured by sequencing in a study of shared clonotypes between healthy human individuals. It was roughly 210 ng DNA, some 30,000 T cell genomes, that sorted-subset replicate PCRs used. Original data processing: With immunoSEQ giving junction-only sequences and no quality scores, filtering differed. Clones were read by immunoSEQ multiplex PCR, and TCRdb kept only the in-frame ones, dropping some. The DNA was the basis for D and trimming; V, J and clone size are from that table. The repertoire holds about 800,000 clones, with 96% as singletons. CD45RO negativity and positive selection for CCR7 defined naive CD8 cells, a population that excluded terminally differentiated effector memory CD45RA+ cells. Germline V CDR1 and CDR2: GTSNPN, SVGIG (reference sequence). V lost 1 base and J lost 5, with 5 bases in between. The CDR3 is made up of 12 amino acids.

Sequencing was performed on naive CD8+ T cells sorted from blood. The chain links TRBV30 to TRBJ2-2; D tentatively fits TRBD1 or TRBD2 (5 bases each). The source of this sequence is a young man in good health. The CDR3 loop reads CAWSGGTGELFF. CDR3 in DNA: TGTGCCTGGAGTGGGGGGACCGGGGAGCTGTTTTTT.